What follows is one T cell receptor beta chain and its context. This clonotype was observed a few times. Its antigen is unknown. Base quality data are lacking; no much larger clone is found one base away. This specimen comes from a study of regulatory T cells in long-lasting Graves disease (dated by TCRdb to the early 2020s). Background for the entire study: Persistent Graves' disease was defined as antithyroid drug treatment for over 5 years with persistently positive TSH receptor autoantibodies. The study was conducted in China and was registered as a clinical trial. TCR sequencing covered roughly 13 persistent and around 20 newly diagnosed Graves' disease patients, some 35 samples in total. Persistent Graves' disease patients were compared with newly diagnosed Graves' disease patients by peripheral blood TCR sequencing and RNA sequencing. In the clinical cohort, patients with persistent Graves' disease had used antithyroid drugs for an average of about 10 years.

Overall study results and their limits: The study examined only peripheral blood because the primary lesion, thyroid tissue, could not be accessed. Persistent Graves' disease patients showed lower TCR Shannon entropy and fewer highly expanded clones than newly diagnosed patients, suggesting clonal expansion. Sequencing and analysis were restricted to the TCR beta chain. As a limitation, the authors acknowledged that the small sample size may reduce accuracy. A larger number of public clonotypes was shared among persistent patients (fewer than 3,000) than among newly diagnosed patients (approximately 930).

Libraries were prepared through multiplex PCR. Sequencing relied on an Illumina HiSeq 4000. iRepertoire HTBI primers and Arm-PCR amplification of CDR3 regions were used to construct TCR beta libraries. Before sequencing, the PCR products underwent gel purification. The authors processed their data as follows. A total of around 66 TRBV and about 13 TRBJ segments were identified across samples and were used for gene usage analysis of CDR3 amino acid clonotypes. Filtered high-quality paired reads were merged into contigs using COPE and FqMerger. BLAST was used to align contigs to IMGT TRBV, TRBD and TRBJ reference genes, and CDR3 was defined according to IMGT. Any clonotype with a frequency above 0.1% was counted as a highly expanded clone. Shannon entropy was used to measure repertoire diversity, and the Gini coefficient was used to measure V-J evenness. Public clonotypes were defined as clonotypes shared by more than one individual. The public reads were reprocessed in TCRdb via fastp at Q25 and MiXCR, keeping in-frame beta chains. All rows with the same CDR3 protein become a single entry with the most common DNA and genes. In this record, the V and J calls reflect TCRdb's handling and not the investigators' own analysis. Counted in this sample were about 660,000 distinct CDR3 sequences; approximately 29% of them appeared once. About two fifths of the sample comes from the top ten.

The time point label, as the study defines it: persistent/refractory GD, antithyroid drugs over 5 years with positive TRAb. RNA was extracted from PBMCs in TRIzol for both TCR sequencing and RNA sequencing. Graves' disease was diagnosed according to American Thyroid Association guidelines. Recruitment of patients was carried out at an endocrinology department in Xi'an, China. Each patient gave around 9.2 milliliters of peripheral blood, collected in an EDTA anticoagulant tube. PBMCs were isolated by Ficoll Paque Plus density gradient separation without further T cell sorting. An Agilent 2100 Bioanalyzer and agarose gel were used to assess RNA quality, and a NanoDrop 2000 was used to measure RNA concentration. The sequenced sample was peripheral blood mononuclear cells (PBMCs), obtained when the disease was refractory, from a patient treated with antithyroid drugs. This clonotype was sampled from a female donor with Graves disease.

The bases read TGTGCCAGCCAACAGGGAGTGGGGCGCAATCAGCCCCAGCATTTT. Translated, this gives CASQQGVGRNQPQHF. The chain employs TRBV6-1 and TRBJ1-5, with a weak D call of TRBD1 (6 bases match). Between the V and J ends, shortened by 8 bases and 2 bases respectively, the junction contains 16 bases. From the cysteine through the phenylalanine, the CDR3 covers 15 amino acids. Only CDR3 DNA remains: 45 bases, in frame from the first base. The germline V gene provides CDR1 MNHNS and CDR2 SASEGT.